This T cell receptor beta chain was retrieved from a study of response to subunit inactivated influenza vaccine. Losses at the gene ends were 4 bases for V and 5 bases for J; bases not matched to a gene: 9. The CDR3 has 14 residues. Germline assignment: CDR1 SQVTM and CDR2 ANQGSEA. This clonotype was seen only a few times. Each CDR3 protein is one row after TCRdb ran MiXCR on the RT-PCR reads. Of more than 400,000 distinct CDR3 sequences listed, approximately 6.9% are singletons. This clonotype was sampled from a man aged 50-75 years who received an inactivated influenza vaccine. Sample: PBMCs from blood, taken less than 30 months after vaccination. This chain joins TRBV29-1 and TRBJ2-5; 8 positions match TRBD1. The CDR3, as DNA: TGCAGCGTTGCCCAGGGGGCTTTCGCGGAGACCCAGTACTTC. This sequence encodes CSVAQGAFAETQYF. Variable domain in full (rest from reference TRBV29-1 and TRBJ2-5): SAVISQKPSRDICQRGTSLTIQCQVDSQVTMMFWYRQQPGQSLTLIATANQGSEATYESGFVIDKFPISRPNLTFSTLTVSNMSPEDSSIYLCSVAQGAFAETQYFGPGTRLLVL.